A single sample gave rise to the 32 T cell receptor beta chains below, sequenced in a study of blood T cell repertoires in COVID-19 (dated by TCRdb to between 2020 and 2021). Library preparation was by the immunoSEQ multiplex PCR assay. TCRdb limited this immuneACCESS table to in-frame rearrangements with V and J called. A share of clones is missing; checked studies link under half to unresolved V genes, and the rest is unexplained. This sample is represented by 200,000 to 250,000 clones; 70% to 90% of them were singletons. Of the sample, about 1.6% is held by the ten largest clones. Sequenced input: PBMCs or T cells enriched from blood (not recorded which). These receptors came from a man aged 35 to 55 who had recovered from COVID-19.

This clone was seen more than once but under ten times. The CDR3 region is CASSLADQGGSPLHF. The CDR3 DNA sequence: TGCGCCAGCAGCTTGGCCGACCAAGGAGGGTCACCCCTCCACTTT. The V and J genes are TRBV5-1 and TRBJ1-6, with D uncertain. The germline V and J ends were trimmed by 0 bases and 10 bases, with 14 bases remaining between them. Germline V gene data show CDR1 as SGHRS and CDR2 as YFSETQ. This CDR3 contains 15 residues.

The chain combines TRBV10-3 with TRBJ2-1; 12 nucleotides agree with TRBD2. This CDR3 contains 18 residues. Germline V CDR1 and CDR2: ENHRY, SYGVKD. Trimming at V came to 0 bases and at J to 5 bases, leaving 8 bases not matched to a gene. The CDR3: CAISESKSSSGGDNEQFF. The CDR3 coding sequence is TGTGCCATCAGTGAGTCGAAGAGTTCTAGCGGGGGGGACAATGAGCAGTTCTTC.

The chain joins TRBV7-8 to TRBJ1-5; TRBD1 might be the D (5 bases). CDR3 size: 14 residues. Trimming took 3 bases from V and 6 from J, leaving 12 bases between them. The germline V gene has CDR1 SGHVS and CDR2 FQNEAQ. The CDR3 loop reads CASSLGGFVQPQHF. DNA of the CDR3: TGTGCCAGCAGCTTGGGGGGGTTTGTTCAGCCCCAGCATTTT.

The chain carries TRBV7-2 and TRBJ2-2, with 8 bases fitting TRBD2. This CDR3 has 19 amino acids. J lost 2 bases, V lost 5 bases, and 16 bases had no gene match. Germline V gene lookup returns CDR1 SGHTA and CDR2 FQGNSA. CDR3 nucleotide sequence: TGTGCCAGCAGCCTAATGCGGCTGTGGGCGGGGGGCAACACCGGGGAGCTGTTTTTT. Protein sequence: CASSLMRLWAGGNTGELFF.

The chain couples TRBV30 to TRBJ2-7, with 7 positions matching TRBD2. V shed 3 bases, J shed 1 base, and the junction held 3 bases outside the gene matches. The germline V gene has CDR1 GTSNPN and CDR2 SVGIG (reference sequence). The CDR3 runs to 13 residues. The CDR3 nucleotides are TGTGCCTGGAGCGGGGGGTTATCCTACGAGCAGTACTTC. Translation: CAWSGGLSYEQYF.

The CDR3 is CASSLMDRSFNQPQHF. Here the CDR3 DNA reads TGTGCCAGTAGTTTGATGGACAGGAGCTTCAATCAGCCCCAGCATTTT. This chain links TRBV19 with TRBJ1-5; 7 bases fit TRBD1. V trimming: 5 bases; J trimming: 3 bases; junction bases outside the gene matches: 10. The CDR3 covers 16 residues. Germline assignment: CDR1 LNHDA and CDR2 SQIVND (reference sequence).

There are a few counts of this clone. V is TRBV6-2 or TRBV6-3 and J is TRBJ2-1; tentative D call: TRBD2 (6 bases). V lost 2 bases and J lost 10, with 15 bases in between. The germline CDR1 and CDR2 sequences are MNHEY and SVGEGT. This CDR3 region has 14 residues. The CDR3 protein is CASSYTLASSEQFF. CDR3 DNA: TGTGCCAGCAGTTACACGCTAGCGAGCAGCGAGCAGTTCTTC.

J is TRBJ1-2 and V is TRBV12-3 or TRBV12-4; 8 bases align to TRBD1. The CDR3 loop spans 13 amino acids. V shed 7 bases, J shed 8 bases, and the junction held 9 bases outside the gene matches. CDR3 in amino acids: CASNTGTGYGYTF. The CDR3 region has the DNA TGTGCCAGCAACACCGGGACAGGCTACGGCTACACCTTC.

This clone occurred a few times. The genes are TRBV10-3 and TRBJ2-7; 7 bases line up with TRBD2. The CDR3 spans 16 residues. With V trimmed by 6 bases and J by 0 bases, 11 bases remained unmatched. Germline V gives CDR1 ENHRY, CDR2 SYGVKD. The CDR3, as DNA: TGTGCCATCAGCGTAGGGCCAGGCGGGAGCTCCTACGAGCAGTACTTC. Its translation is CAISVGPGGSSYEQYF.

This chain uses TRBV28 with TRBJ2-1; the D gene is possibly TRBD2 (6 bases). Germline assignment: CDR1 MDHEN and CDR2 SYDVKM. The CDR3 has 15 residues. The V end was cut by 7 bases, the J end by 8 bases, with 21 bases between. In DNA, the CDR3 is TGTGCCAGCACCGACGGGCTAGCGAGCGAGCATGAGCAGTTCTTC. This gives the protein CASTDGLASEHEQFF.

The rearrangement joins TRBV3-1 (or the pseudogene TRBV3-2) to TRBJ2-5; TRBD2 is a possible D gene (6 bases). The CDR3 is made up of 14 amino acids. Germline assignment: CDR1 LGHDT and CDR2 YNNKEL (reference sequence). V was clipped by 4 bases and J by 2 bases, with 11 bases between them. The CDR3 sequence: CASSPSGVQETQYF. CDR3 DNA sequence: TGTGCCAGCAGCCCCTCGGGGGTACAAGAGACCCAGTACTTC.

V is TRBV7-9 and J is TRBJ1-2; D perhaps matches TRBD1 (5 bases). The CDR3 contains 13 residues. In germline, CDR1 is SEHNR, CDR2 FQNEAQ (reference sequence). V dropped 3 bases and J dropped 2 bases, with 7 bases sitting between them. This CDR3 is CASSFGANYGYTF. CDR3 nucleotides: TGTGCCAGCAGCTTTGGGGCGAACTATGGCTACACCTTC. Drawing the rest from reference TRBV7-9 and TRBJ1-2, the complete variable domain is DTGVSQNPRHKITKRGQNVTFRCDPISEHNRLYWYRQTLGQGPEFLTYFQNEAQLEKSRLLSDRFSAERPKGSFSTLEIQRTEQGDSAMYLCASSFGANYGYTFGSGTRLTVV.

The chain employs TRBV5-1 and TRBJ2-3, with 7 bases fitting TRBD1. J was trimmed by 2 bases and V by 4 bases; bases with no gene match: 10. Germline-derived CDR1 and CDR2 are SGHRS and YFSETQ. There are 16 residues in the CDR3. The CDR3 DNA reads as TGCGCCAGCAGCGGCCCGACAGGGACCCTCACAGATACGCAGTATTTT. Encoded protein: CASSGPTGTLTDTQYF.

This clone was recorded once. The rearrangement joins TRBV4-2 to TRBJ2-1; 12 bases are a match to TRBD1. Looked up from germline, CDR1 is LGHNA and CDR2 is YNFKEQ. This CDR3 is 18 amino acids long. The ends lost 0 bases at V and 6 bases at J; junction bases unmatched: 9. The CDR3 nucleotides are TGTGCCAGCAGCCAAGAGTCCTATGGGACAGGGGGCCCCAATGAGCAGTTCTTC. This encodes CASSQESYGTGGPNEQFF.

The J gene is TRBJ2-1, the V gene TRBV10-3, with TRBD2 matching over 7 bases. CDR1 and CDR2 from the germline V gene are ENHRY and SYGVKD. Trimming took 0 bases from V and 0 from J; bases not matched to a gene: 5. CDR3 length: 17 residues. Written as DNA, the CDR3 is TGTGCCATCAGTGAGTCGAGCCGCGGGAGCTCCTACAATGAGCAGTTCTTC. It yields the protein CAISESSRGSSYNEQFF.

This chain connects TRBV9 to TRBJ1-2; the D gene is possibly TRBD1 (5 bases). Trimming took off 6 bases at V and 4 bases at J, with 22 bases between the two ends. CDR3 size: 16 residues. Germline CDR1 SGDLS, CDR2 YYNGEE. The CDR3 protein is CASTSNGGGSGYGYTF. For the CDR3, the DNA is TGTGCCAGCACCTCCAATGGGGGGGGTTCTGGCTATGGCTACACCTTC.

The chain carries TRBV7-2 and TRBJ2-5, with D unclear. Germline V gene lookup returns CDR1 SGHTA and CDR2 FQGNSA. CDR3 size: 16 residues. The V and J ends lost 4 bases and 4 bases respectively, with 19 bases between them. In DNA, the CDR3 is TGTGCCAGCAGCTCCGAGTACTCAGGCCCGAGAGAGACCCAGTACTTC. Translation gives CASSSEYSGPRETQYF.

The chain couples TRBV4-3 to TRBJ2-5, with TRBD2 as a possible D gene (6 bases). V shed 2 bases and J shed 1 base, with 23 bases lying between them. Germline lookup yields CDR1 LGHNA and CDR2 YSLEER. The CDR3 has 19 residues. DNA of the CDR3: TGCGCCAGCAGCCAACCACCTCCGATCCGGGACTCAATCCAAGAGACCCAGTACTTC. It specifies CASSQPPPIRDSIQETQYF.

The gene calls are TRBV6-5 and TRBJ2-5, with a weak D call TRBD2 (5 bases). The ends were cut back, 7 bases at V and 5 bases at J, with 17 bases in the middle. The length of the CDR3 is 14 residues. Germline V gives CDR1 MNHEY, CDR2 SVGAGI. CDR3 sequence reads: CASTQDWGGETQYF. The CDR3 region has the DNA TGTGCCAGCACTCAGGACTGGGGTGGGGAGACCCAGTACTTC.

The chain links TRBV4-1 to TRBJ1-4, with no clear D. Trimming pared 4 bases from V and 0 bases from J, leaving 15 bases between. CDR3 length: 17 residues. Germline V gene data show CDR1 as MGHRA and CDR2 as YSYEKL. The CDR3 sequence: CASSRIVILSTNEKLFF. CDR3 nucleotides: TGCGCCAGCAGCCGCATAGTCATTTTATCAACTAATGAAAAACTGTTTTTT.

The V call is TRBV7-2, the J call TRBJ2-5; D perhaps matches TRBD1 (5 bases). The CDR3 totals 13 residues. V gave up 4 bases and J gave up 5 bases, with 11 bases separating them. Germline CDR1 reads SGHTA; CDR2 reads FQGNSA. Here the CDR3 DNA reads TGTGCCAGCAGCTGGCCAGGGTTTGAGACCCAGTACTTC. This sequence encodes CASSWPGFETQYF.

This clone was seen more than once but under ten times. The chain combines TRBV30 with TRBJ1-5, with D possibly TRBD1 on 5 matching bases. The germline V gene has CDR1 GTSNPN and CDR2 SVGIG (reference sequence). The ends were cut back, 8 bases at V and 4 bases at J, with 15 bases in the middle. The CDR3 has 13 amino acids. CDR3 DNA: TGTGCCGGCGGGCGGGGGGGAAATCAGCCCCAGCATTTT. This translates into CAGGRGGNQPQHF.

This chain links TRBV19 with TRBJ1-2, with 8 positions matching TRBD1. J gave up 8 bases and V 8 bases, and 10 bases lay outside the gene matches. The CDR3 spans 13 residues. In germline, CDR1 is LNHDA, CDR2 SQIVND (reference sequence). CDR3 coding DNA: TGTGCCAGTCTACCGGGACAGGCTGACGGCTACACCTTC. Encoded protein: CASLPGQADGYTF.

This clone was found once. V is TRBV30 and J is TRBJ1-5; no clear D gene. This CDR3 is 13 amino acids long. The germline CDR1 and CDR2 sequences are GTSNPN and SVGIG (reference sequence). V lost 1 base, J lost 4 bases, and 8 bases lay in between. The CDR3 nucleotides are TGTGCCTGGAGTGGGCGGAATAATCAGCCCCAGCATTTT. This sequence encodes CAWSGRNNQPQHF.

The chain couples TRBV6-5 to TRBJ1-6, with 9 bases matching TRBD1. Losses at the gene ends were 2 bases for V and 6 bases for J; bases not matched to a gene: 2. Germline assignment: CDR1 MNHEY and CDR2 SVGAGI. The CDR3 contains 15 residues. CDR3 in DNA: TGTGCCAGCAGTTACGTGACAGGGGGTAATTCACCCCTCCACTTT. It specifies CASSYVTGGNSPLHF.

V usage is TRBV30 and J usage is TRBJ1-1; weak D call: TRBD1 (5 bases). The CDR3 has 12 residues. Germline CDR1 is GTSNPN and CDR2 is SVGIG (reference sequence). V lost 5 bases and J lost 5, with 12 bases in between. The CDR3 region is CAWASGRTEAFF. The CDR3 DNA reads TGTGCCTGGGCCTCAGGGAGGACTGAAGCTTTCTTT.

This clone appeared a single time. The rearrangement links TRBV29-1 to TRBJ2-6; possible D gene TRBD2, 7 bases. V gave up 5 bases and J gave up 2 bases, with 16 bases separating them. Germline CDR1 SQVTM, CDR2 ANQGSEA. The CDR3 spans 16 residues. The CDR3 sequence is CSVYYQGGAGANVLTF. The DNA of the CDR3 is TGCAGCGTTTACTACCAAGGGGGGGCTGGGGCCAACGTCCTGACTTTC.

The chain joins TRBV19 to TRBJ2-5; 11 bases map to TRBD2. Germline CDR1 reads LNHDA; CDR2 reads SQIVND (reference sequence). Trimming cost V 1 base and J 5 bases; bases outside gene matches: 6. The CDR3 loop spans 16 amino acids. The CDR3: CASSIAGSGGGETQYF. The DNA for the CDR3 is TGTGCCAGTAGTATAGCTGGTAGCGGGGGGGGCGAGACCCAGTACTTC.

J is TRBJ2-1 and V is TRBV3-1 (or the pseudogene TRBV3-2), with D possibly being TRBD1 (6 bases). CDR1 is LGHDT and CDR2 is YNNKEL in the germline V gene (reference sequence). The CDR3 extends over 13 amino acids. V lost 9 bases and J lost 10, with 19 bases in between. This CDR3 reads CASSQGRLEEQFF. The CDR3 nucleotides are TGTGCCAGTTCTCAGGGGCGCTTGGAAGAGCAGTTCTTC.

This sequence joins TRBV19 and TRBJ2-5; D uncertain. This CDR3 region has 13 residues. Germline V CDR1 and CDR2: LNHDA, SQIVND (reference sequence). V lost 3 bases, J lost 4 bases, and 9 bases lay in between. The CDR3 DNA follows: TGTGCCAGTAGTATGACACCGAGAGAGACCCAGTACTTC. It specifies CASSMTPRETQYF.

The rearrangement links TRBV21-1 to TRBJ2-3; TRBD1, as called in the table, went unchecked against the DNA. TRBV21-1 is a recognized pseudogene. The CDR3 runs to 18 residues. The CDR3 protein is CASTPGLQGASDTDTQYF. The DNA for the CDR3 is TGTGCCAGCACCCCGGGCCTACAGGGCGCGTCAGACACAGATACGCAGTATTTT.

The CDR3 protein is CASSAQGNTEAFF. The CDR3 DNA reads TGTGCCAGCAGCGCACAGGGGAACACTGAAGCTTTCTTT. The chain recombines TRBV9 with TRBJ1-1, with TRBD1 as a possible D gene (6 bases). The CDR3 spans 13 residues. Per germline, CDR1 SGDLS and CDR2 YYNGEE. Trimming left V 3 bases short and J 1 base short, with 7 bases between.